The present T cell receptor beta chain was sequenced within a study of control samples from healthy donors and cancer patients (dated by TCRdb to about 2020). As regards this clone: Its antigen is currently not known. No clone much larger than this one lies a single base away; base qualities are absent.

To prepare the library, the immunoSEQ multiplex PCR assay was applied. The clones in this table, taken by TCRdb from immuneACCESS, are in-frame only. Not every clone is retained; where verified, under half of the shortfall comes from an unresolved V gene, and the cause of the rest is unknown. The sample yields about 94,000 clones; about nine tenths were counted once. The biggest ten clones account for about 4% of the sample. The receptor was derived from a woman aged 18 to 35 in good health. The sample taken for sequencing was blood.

Here is the DNA: TGTGCCAGCAGCTTATATGGACTGACTGAAGCTTTCTTT. Its product reads: CASSLYGLTEAFF. The rearranged chain carries TRBV7-2 and TRBJ1-1; the D gene assignment is ambiguous. The junction shows trimming of 2 bases on V and 5 bases on J, plus 9 bases between the germline ends. Its CDR3 holds 13 amino acids, cysteine through phenylalanine. Only the CDR3 DNA is retained, 39 bases long and in frame from the first base. The germline V gene yields SGHTA for CDR1 and FQGNSA for CDR2.